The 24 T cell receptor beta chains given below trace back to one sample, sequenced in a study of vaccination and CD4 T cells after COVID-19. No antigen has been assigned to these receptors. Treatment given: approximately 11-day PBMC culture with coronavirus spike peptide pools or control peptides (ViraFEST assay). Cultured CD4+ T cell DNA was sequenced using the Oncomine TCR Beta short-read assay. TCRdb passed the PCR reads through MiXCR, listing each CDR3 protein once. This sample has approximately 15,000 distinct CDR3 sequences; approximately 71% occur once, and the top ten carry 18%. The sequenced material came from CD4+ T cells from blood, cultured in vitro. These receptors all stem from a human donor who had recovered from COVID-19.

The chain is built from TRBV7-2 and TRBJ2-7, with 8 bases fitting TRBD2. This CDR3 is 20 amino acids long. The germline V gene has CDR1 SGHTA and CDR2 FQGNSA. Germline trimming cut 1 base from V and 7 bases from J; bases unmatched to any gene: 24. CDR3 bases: TGTGCCAGCAGCTTAGTTTCGGCTAAGTGGGGCGGGGGGCCCGGGTTTGAGCAGTACTTC. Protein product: CASSLVSAKWGGGPGFEQYF.

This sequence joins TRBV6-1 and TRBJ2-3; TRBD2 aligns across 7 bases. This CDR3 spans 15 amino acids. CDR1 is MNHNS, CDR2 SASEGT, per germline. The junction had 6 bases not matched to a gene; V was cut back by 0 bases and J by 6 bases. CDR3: CASSEAGGPFDTQYF. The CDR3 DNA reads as TGTGCCAGCAGTGAAGCGGGAGGGCCTTTTGATACGCAGTATTTT.

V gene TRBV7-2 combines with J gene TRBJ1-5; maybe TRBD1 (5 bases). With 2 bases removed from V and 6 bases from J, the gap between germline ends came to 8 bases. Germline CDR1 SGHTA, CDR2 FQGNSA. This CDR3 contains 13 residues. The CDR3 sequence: CASSLMRGQPQHF. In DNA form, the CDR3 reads TGTGCCAGCAGCTTAATGAGGGGTCAGCCCCAGCATTTT. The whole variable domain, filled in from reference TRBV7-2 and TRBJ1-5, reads GAGVSQSPSNKVTEKGKDVELRCDPISGHTALYWYRQSLGQGLEFLIYFQGNSAPDKSGLPSDRFSAERTGGSVSTLTIQRTQQEDSAVYLCASSLMRGQPQHFGDGTRLSIL.

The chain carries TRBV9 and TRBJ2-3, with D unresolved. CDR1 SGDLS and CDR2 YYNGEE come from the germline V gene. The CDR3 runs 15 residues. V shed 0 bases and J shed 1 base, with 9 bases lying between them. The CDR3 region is CASSVGLTGTDTQYF. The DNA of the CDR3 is TGTGCCAGCAGCGTAGGACTCACCGGCACAGATACGCAGTATTTT.

CDR3 amino acids: CASSPPGRRYYNEQFF. The CDR3 region has the DNA TGTGCCAGCAGTCCCCCGGGACGTAGGTACTACAATGAGCAGTTCTTC. The rearrangement joins TRBV6-2 or TRBV6-3 to TRBJ2-1; either TRBD1 or TRBD2 may supply D (5 bases each). This CDR3 comprises 16 residues. Trimming shortened V by 5 bases and J by 3 bases, and 17 bases separated the two germline ends. Germline V gives CDR1 MNHEY, CDR2 SVGEGT.

This chain's CDR3 is CSASRSTGELFF. The CDR3, as DNA: TGCAGTGCTAGCCGGAGCACCGGGGAGCTGTTTTTT. V and J are TRBV20-1 and TRBJ2-2; D is unresolved. Germline lookup yields CDR1 DFQATT and CDR2 SNEGSKA (reference sequence). The CDR3 spans 12 residues. With 3 bases removed from V and 4 bases from J, the gap between germline ends came to 6 bases.

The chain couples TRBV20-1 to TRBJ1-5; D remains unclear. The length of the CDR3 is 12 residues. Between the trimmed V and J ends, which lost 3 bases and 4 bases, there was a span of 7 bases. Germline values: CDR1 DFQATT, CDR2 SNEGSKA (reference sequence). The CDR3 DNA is TGCAGTGCTAGCTCAGTGAATCAGCCCCAGCATTTT. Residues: CSASSVNQPQHF.

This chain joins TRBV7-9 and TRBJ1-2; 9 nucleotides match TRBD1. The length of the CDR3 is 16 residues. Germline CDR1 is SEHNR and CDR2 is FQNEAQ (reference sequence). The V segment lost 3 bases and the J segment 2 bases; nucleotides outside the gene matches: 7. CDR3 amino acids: CASSFGDREDNYGYTF. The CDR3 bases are TGTGCCAGCAGCTTCGGGGACAGGGAAGACAACTATGGCTACACCTTC.

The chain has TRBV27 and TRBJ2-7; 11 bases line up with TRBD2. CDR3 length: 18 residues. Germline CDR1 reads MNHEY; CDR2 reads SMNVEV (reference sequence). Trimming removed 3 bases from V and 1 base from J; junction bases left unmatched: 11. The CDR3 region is CASSFFGLAGTESYEQYF. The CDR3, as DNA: TGTGCCAGCAGTTTTTTCGGACTAGCGGGCACCGAATCCTACGAGCAGTACTTC.

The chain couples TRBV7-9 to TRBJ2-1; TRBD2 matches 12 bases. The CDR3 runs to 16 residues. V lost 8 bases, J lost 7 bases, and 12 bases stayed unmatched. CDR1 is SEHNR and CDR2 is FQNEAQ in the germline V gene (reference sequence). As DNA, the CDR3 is TGTGCCAGCGGCAAACCGGGACTAGCGGGTTTGAATGAGCAGTTCTTC. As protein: CASGKPGLAGLNEQFF.

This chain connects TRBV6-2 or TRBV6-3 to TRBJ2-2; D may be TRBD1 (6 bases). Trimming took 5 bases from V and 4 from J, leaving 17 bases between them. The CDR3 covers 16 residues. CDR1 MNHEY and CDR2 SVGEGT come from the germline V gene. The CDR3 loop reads CASSVGRGSGTGELFF. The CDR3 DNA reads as TGTGCCAGCAGTGTTGGCAGGGGCTCCGGCACCGGGGAGCTGTTTTTT.

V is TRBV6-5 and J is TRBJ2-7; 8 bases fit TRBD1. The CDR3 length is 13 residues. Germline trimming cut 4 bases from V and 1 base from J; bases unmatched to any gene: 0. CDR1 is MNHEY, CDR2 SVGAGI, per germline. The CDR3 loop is CASSWDRSYEQYF. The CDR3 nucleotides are TGTGCCAGCAGTTGGGACAGGTCCTACGAGCAGTACTTC.

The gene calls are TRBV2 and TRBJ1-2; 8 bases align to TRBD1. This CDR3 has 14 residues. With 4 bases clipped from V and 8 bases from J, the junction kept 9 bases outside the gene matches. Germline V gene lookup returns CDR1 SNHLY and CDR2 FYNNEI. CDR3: CASSATGGGQGYTF. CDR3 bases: TGTGCCAGCAGTGCCACAGGGGGGGGCCAGGGCTACACCTTC.

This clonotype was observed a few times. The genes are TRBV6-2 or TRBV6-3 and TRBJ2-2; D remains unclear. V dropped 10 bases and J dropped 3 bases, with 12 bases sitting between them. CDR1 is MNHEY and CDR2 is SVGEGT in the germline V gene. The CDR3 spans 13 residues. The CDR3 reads CATINTDTGELFF. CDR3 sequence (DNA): TGTGCCACCATAAATACGGACACCGGGGAGCTGTTTTTT.

The CDR3 DNA reads as TGTGCCAGCAGGCGGACTAGCGGATCCTACGAGCAGTACTTC. Its protein is CASRRTSGSYEQYF. The gene calls are TRBV6-2 or TRBV6-3 and TRBJ2-7; TRBD2 aligns across 10 bases. V trimming: 6 bases; J trimming: 1 base; junction bases outside the gene matches: 3. CDR1 and CDR2 from the germline V gene are MNHEY and SVGEGT. The CDR3 covers 14 residues.

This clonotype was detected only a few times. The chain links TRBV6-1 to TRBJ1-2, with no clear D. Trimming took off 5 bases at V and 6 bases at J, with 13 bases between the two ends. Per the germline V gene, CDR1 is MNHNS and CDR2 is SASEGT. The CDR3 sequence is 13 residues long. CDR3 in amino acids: CASSPLRVDGYTF. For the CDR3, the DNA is TGTGCCAGCAGTCCGTTGAGGGTCGATGGCTACACCTTC.

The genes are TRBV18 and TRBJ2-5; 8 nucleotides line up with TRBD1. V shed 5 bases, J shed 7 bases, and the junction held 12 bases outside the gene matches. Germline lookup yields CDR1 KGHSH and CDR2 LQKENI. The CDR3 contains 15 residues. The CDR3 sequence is CASSFGGQGVGTQYF. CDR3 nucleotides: TGTGCCAGCTCATTCGGAGGACAGGGCGTTGGGACCCAGTACTTC.

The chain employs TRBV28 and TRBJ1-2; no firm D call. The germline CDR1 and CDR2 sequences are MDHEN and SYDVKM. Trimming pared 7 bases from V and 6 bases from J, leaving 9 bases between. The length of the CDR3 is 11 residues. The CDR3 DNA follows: TGTGCCAGCACTGGCAGAAATGGCTACACCTTC. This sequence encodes CASTGRNGYTF.

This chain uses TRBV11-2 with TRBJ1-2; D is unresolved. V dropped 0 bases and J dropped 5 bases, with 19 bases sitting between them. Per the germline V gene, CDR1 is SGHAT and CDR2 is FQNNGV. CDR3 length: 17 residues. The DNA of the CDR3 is TGTGCCAGCAGCTTAGATCTTAAGGGTGCGGCCATATATGGCTACACCTTC. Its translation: CASSLDLKGAAIYGYTF.

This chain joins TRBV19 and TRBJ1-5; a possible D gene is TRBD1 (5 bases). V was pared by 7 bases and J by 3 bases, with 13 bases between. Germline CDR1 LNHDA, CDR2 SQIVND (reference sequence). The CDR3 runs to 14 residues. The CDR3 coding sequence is TGTGCCAGTACCACCCGGGGGTTCAATCAGCCCCAGCATTTT. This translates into CASTTRGFNQPQHF.

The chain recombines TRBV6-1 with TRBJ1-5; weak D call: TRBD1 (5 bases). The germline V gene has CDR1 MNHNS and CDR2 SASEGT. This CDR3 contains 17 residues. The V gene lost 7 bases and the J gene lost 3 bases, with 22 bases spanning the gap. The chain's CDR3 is CASTLHWGTANNQPQHF. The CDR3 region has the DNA TGTGCCAGCACCTTACATTGGGGGACTGCGAACAATCAGCCCCAGCATTTT.

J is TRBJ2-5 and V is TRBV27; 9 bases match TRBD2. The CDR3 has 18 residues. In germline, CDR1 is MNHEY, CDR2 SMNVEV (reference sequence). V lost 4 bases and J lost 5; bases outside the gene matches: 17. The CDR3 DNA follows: TGTGCCAGCAGTTCTATTCGCGCGGGAGGGTCTCCCCAGGAGACCCAGTACTTC. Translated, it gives CASSSIRAGGSPQETQYF.

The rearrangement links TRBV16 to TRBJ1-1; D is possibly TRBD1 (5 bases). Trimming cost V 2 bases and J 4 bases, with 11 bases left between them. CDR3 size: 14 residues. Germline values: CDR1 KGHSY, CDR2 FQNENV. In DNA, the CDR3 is TGTGCCAGCAGCCAAGGGCCAGGGCCCACTGAAGCTTTCTTT. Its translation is CASSQGPGPTEAFF. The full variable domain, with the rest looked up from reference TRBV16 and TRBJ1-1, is GEEVAQTPKHLVRGEGQKAKLYCAPIKGHSYVFWYQQVLKNEFKFLISFQNENVFDETGMPKERFSAKCLPNSPCSLEIQATKLEDSAVYFCASSQGPGPTEAFFGQGTRLTVV.

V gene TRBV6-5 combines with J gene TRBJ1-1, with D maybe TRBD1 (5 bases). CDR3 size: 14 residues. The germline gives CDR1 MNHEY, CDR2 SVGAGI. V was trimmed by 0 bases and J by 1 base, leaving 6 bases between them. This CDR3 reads CASSYSRGNTEAFF. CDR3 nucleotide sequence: TGTGCCAGCAGTTACTCGAGGGGGAACACTGAAGCTTTCTTT.